The T cell receptor beta chain under discussion was sequenced for a study of blood T cell repertoires in COVID-19. Whole-study context: The origin of the acute and convalescent COVID-19 samples was the United States, Italy and Spain. Nucleic acid was either cDNA or gDNA, and it came from T cells, B-cell-depleted T cells, or PBMCs.

The data were produced by immunoSEQ multiplex PCR, yet TCRdb's version contains in-frame clones alone and is incomplete. The repertoire includes approximately 270,000 clones, just under 90% of them detected once, and approximately 4% sits in the top ten. Across 20 to 25 US areas, participants ranged in age from about 18 to 100 years. Each participant's cohort was designated according to participant-reported clinical history. Trimming took 4 bases from V and 2 from J; bases not matched to a gene: 6. CDR1 and CDR2 from the germline V gene are SGHRS and YFSETQ. This CDR3 comprises 16 residues. Sequencing was carried out using PBMCs or T cells enriched from blood (not recorded which). This TCR came from a woman under 40 with acute COVID-19. V usage is TRBV5-1 and J usage is TRBJ2-7; 13 nucleotides line up with TRBD2. The CDR3: CASSGPGTSGAYEQYF. The CDR3 DNA reads TGCGCCAGCAGCGGACCCGGGACTAGCGGGGCCTACGAGCAGTACTTC.